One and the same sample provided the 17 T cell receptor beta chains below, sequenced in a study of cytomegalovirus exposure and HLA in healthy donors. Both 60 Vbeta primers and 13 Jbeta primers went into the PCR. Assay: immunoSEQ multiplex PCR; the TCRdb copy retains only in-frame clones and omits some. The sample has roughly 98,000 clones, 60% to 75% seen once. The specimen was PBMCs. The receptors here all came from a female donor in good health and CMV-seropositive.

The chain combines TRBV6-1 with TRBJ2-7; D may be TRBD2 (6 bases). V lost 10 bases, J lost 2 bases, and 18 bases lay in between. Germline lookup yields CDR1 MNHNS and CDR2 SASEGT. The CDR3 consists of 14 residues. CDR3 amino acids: CATFLAGGPYEQYF. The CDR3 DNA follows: TGTGCCACCTTTCTAGCCGGGGGACCCTACGAGCAGTACTTC.

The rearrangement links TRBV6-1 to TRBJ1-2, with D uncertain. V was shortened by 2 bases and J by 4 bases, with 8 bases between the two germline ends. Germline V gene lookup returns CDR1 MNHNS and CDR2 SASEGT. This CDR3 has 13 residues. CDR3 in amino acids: CASSELQAYGYTF. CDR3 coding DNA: TGTGCCAGCAGTGAACTTCAGGCCTATGGCTACACCTTC.

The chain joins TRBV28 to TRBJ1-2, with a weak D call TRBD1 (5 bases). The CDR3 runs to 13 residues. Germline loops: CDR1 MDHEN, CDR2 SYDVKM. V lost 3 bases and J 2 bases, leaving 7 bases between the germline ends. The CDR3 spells CASSFAGNYGYTF. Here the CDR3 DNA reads TGTGCCAGCAGTTTTGCAGGGAACTATGGCTACACCTTC.

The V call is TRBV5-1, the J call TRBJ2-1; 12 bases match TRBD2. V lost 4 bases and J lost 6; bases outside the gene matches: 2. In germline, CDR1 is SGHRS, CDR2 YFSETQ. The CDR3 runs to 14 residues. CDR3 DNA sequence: TGCGCCAGCAGCCCGGGACTAGCGGGCAATGAGCAGTTCTTC. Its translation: CASSPGLAGNEQFF.

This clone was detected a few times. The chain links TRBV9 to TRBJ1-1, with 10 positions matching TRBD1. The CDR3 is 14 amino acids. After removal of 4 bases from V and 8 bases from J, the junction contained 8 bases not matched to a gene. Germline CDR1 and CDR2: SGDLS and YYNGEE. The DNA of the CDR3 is TGTGCCAGCAGCAGAAGGGACAGGGGTGCGGAAGCTTTCTTT. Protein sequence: CASSRRDRGAEAFF.

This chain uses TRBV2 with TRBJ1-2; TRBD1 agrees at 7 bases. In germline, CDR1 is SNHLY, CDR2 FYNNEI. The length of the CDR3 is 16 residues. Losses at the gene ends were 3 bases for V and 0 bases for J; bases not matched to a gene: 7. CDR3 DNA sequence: TGTGCCAGCAGTGAGGCCAGGGGGAGAGCTAACTATGGCTACACCTTC. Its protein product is CASSEARGRANYGYTF. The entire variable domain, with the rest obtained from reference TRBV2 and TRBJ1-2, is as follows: EPEVTQTPSHQVTQMGQEVILRCVPISNHLYFYWYRQILGQKVEFLVSFYNNEISEKSEIFDDQFSVERPDGSNFTLKIRSTKLEDSAMYFCASSEARGRANYGYTFGSGTRLTVV.

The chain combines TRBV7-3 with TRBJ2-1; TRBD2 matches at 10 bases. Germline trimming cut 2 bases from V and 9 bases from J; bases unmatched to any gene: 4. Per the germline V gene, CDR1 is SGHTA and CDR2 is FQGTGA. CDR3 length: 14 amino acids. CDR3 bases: TGTGCCAGCAGCTTACTAGCGGGAGATGTTGAGCAGTTCTTC. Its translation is CASSLLAGDVEQFF.

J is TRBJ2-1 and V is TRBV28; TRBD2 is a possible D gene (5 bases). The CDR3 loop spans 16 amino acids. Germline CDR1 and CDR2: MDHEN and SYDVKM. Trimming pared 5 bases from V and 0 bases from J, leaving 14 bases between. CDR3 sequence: CASSPGDSSSYNEQFF. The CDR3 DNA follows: TGTGCCAGCAGTCCCGGGGATTCAAGCTCCTACAATGAGCAGTTCTTC.

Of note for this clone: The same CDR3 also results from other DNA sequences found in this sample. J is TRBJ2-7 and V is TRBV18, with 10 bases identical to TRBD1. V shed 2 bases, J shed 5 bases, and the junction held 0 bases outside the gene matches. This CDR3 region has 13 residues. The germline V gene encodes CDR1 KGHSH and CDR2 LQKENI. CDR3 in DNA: TGTGCCAGCTCACCAGGGACAGGGGACGAGCAGTACTTC. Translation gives CASSPGTGDEQYF.

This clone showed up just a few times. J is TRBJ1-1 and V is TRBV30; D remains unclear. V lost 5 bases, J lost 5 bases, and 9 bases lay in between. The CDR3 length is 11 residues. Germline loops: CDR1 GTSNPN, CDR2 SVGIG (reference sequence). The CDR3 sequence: CAWSPGTEAFF. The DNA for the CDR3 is TGTGCCTGGTCCCCGGGTACTGAAGCTTTCTTT.

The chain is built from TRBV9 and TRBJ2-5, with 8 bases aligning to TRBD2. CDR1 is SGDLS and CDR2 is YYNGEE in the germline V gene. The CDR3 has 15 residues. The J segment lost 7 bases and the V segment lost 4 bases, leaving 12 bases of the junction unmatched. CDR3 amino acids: CASSLSGRGEVTQYF. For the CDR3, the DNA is TGTGCCAGCAGCTTAAGCGGGAGAGGAGAGGTGACCCAGTACTTC.

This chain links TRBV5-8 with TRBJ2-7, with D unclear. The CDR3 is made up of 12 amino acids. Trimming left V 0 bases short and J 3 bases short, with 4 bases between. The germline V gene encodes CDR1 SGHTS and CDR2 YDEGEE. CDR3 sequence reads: CASSLDIYEQYF. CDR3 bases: TGTGCCAGCAGCTTGGATATCTACGAGCAGTACTTC. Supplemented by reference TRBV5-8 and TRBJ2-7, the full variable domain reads EAGVTQSPTHLIKTRGQQATLRCSPISGHTSVYWYQQALGLGLQFLLWYDEGEERNRGNFPPRFSGRQFPNYSSELNVNALELEDSALYLCASSLDIYEQYFGPGTRLTVT.

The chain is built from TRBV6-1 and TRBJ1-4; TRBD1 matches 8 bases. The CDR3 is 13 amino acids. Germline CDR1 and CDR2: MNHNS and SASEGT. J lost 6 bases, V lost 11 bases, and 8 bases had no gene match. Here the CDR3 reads CAGRTGTYEKLFF. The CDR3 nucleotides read TGTGCCGGGAGGACAGGGACCTATGAAAAACTGTTTTTT.

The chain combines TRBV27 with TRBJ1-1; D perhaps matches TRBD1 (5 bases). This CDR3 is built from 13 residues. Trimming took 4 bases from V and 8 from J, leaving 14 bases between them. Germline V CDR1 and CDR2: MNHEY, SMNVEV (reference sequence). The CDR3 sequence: CASSYRTPPEAFF. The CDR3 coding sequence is TGTGCCAGCAGTTATCGGACACCCCCGGAAGCTTTCTTT.

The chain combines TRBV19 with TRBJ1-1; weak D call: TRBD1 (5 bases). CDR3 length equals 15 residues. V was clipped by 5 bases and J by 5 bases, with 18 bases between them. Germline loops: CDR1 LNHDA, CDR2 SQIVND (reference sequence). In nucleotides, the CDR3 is TGTGCCAGTAGTGAGACTCTTAGGGGCAAGACTGAAGCTTTCTTT. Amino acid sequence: CASSETLRGKTEAFF. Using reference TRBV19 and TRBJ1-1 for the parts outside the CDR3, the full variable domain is DGGITQSPKYLFRKEGQNVTLSCEQNLNHDAMYWYRQDPGQGLRLIYYSQIVNDFQKGDIAEGYSVSREKKESFPLTVTSAQKNPTAFYLCASSETLRGKTEAFFGQGTRLTVV.

The CDR3 is CASSLEIGLGGEQYF. In nucleotides, the CDR3 is TGTGCCAGCAGCTTAGAAATAGGACTAGGAGGCGAGCAGTACTTC. This sequence joins TRBV7-2 and TRBJ2-7; 7 positions match TRBD2. Germline V gene data show CDR1 as SGHTA and CDR2 as FQGNSA. The V gene end was trimmed by 1 base and the J gene end by 6 bases; junction bases not matched to a gene: 9. The CDR3 has 15 residues.

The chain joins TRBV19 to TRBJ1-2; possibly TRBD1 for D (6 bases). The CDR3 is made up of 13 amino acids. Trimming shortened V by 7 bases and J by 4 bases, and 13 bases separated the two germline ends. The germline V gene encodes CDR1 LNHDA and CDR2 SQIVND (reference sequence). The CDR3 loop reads CASTGTRTYGYTF. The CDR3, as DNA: TGTGCCAGTACCGGGACACGAACCTATGGCTACACCTTC.